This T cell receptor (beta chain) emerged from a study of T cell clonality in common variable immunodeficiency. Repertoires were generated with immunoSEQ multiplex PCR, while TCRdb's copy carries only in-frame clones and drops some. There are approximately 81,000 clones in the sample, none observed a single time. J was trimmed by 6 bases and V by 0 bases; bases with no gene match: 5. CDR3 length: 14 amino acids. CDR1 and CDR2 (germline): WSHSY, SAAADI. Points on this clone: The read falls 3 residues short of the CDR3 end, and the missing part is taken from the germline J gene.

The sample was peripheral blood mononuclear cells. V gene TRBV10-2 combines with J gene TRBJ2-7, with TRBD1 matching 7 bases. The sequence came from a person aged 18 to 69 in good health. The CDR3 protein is CASSESTGFSEQYF. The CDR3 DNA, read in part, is TGCGCCAGCAGTGAGTCGACAGGGTTTAGCGAG.